The 3 T cell receptor beta chains below were found in one sample sequenced in a study of shared clonotypes between healthy human individuals. Method: immunoSEQ multiplex PCR; TCRdb's copy keeps in-frame clones and lacks some. The sample has about 510,000 clones, approximately 95% seen once. The sample comprised naive CD4+ T cells sorted from blood. Subset noted: CD45RA+ positively selected. The receptors come from a woman aged 25 to 39 in good health.

The CDR3 loop is CASSPAEVPGELFF. The CDR3 region has the DNA TGTGCCAGCTCACCTGCGGAGGTCCCCGGGGAGCTGTTTTTT. The rearrangement joins TRBV18 to TRBJ2-2; D is perhaps TRBD2 (5 bases). From germline, CDR1 is KGHSH and CDR2 LQKENI. Between the trimmed V and J ends, which lost 3 bases and 6 bases, there was a span of 11 bases. This CDR3 is built from 14 residues.

This rearrangement joins TRBV27 to TRBJ1-5; D call uncertain. V was shortened by 1 base and J by 0 bases, with 7 bases between the two germline ends. Germline V gene data show CDR1 as MNHEY and CDR2 as SMNVEV (reference sequence). The CDR3 runs to 15 residues. The chain's CDR3 is CASSLYGVSNQPQHF. The CDR3 DNA follows: TGTGCCAGCAGTTTATACGGGGTTAGCAATCAGCCCCAGCATTTT.

The V and J genes are TRBV7-9 and TRBJ2-5; 11 bases align to TRBD1. The CDR3 consists of 16 residues. Per the germline V gene, CDR1 is SEHNR and CDR2 is FQNEAQ (reference sequence). V dropped 3 bases and J dropped 5; count of bases not matched to a gene: 8. In nucleotides, the CDR3 is TGTGCCAGCAGCTTCCAACGGACAGGGGGCCAGGAGACCCAGTACTTC. Encoded protein: CASSFQRTGGQETQYF.